A single sample gave rise to the 32 T cell receptor beta chains below, sequenced in a study of CD8 T cells in ankylosing spondylitis. Overall study findings and caveats: A TCR beta motif of eight or nine highly homologous variants seemed to mark ankylosing spondylitis blood.

No antigen has been identified for these receptors. TCRdb fed the 5' RACE reads into MiXCR, producing one record per CDR3 protein. The table has 700,000 to 1,000,000 distinct CDR3 sequences, about an eighth seen once. Sequencing input: blood, either unsorted or a sorted T cell fraction (not recorded which). Source of these receptors: a male donor with ankylosing spondylitis.

This clonotype was seen at least ten times. The V gene is TRBV12-3 or TRBV12-4, the J gene TRBJ2-7, with 8 positions matching TRBD1. With 7 bases clipped from V and 4 bases from J, the junction kept 6 bases outside the gene matches. CDR3 length: 13 amino acids. In DNA form, the CDR3 reads TGTGCCAGCACCGACAGGGGTATATACGAGCAGTACTTC. Its protein product is CASTDRGIYEQYF.

The CDR3 reads CASSLQGAGGANVLTF. CDR3 nucleotides: TGTGCCAGCAGCCTTCAGGGGGCAGGGGGGGCCAACGTCCTGACTTTC. The gene calls are TRBV6-2 or TRBV6-3 and TRBJ2-6; 8 positions agree with TRBD1. With 6 bases clipped from V and 4 bases from J, the junction kept 8 bases outside the gene matches. CDR1 and CDR2 from the germline V gene are MNHEY and SVGEGT. CDR3 length: 16 residues.

The rearrangement links TRBV5-1 to TRBJ1-6, with 7 nucleotides matching TRBD1. The germline gives CDR1 SGHRS, CDR2 YFSETQ. The CDR3 consists of 15 residues. V lost 0 bases and J lost 10; bases outside the gene matches: 7. The CDR3 DNA is TGCGCCAGCAGCTTGGGGACAGGCAATGGCTCACCCCTCCACTTT. Residues: CASSLGTGNGSPLHF.

V usage is TRBV6-1 and J usage is TRBJ1-2; D is undetermined. The V end was cut by 7 bases, the J end by 2 bases, with 14 bases between. Germline V gene lookup returns CDR1 MNHNS and CDR2 SASEGT. This CDR3 is 14 amino acids long. The CDR3 DNA is TGTGCCAGCACCCTATCGACGGGAAACTATGGCTACACCTTC. This encodes CASTLSTGNYGYTF.

A few counts support this clonotype. The chain is built from TRBV20-1 and TRBJ1-2; 8 positions match TRBD1. V was clipped by 0 bases and J by 4 bases; unmatched bases: 7. The CDR3 sequence is 15 residues long. Germline values: CDR1 DFQATT, CDR2 SNEGSKA (reference sequence). The CDR3 is CSARDITGGRYGYTF. CDR3 coding DNA: TGCAGTGCTAGAGATATAACAGGGGGTCGCTATGGCTACACCTTC.

The genes are TRBV11-2 and TRBJ1-1; tentatively, D is TRBD1 (5 bases). This CDR3 region has 15 residues. Germline V gene lookup returns CDR1 SGHAT and CDR2 FQNNGV. Trimming stripped 4 bases from V and 1 base from J, with 13 bases between. The CDR3 reads CASSSLRVPNTEAFF. The DNA for the CDR3 is TGTGCCAGCAGCTCCCTCAGGGTCCCGAACACTGAAGCTTTCTTT.

This clonotype was seen a few times. The gene calls are TRBV20-1 and TRBJ2-1; TRBD1 or TRBD2 may be the D gene (5 bases each). Germline CDR1 reads DFQATT; CDR2 reads SNEGSKA (reference sequence). This CDR3 is 16 amino acids long. V lost 1 base and J lost 1, with 14 bases in between. The CDR3 bases are TGCAGTGCTAGAGTGAGGTCGGGGCCTTCCTACAATGAGCAGTTCTTC. Translating it yields CSARVRSGPSYNEQFF.

Ten or more counts support this clonotype. This chain uses TRBV15 with TRBJ2-1, with D perhaps matching TRBD2 (6 bases). Trimming removed 7 bases from V and 12 bases from J, with 16 bases in between. CDR3 length: 12 amino acids. Germline loops: CDR1 LNHNV, CDR2 YYDKDF (reference sequence). CDR3 residues: CATTSYRGSQFF. CDR3 bases: TGTGCCACCACATCTTATCGGGGGTCGCAGTTCTTC.

In this sample, this clonotype turned up many times. This chain uses TRBV5-1 with TRBJ2-7, with 7 bases identical to TRBD1. The ends lost 5 bases at V and 2 bases at J; junction bases unmatched: 7. Germline V gene lookup returns CDR1 SGHRS and CDR2 YFSETQ. The CDR3 is 14 residues long. CDR3 DNA sequence: TGCGCCAGCAGTCGTGAGGGACAGCCCTACGAGCAGTACTTC. Encoded protein: CASSREGQPYEQYF.

The sample holds a few counts of this clonotype. The chain uses TRBV20-1 and TRBJ2-1; D is perhaps TRBD1 or TRBD2 (5 bases each). CDR1 and CDR2 (germline): DFQATT, SNEGSKA (reference sequence). Trimming left V 5 bases short and J 6 bases short, with 29 bases between. This CDR3 contains 18 residues. This CDR3 reads CSASTGAKWGWKVNEQFF. CDR3 DNA: TGCAGTGCTTCCACCGGGGCTAAGTGGGGGTGGAAGGTCAATGAGCAGTTCTTC.

This clonotype was seen ten or more times. The chain is built from TRBV15 and TRBJ2-5; 7 nucleotides agree with TRBD2. Looked up from germline, CDR1 is LNHNV and CDR2 is YYDKDF (reference sequence). CDR3 size: 17 residues. The ends lost 0 bases at V and 4 bases at J; junction bases unmatched: 11. The CDR3 sequence: CATSRDFLGGGGETQYF. The CDR3 DNA reads TGTGCCACCAGCAGAGATTTTTTAGGCGGGGGTGGAGAGACCCAGTACTTC.

The V call is TRBV20-1, the J call TRBJ1-4; tentative D call: TRBD1 (6 bases). CDR1 is DFQATT, CDR2 SNEGSKA, per germline (reference sequence). The germline V and J ends were trimmed by 1 base and 6 bases, with 12 bases remaining between them. The CDR3 length is 14 residues. CDR3 coding DNA: TGCAGTGCTAGAGCGGCGAGGGGGGATGAAAAACTGTTTTTT. Amino acids: CSARAARGDEKLFF.

This chain joins TRBV15 and TRBJ2-3, with no clear D. The ends were cut back, 1 base at V and 4 bases at J, with 3 bases in the middle. Germline loops: CDR1 LNHNV, CDR2 YYDKDF (reference sequence). The CDR3 has 12 amino acids. DNA for the CDR3: TGTGCCACCAGCAGAGTCCCAGATACGCAGTATTTT. Its translation: CATSRVPDTQYF.

The chain uses TRBV5-1 and TRBJ2-1; perhaps TRBD2 as D (7 bases). Per germline, CDR1 SGHRS and CDR2 YFSETQ. This CDR3 spans 16 amino acids. V lost 4 bases, J lost 2 bases, and 16 bases lay in between. This CDR3 reads CASSRGGQLTYNEQFF. Written as DNA, the CDR3 is TGCGCCAGCAGCCGCGGGGGCCAATTAACCTACAATGAGCAGTTCTTC.

The chain has TRBV7-2 and TRBJ2-5; the match to TRBD1 covers 11 bases. The germline gives CDR1 SGHTA, CDR2 FQGNSA. The CDR3 is 15 amino acids. V was clipped by 7 bases and J by 5 bases; unmatched bases: 9. CDR3 sequence: CASTRRTGGGETQYF. The CDR3, as DNA: TGTGCCAGCACCCGTAGGACAGGGGGCGGCGAGACCCAGTACTTC.

The chain joins TRBV24-1 to TRBJ1-2, with TRBD1 as a possible D gene (5 bases). Trimming left V 9 bases short and J 4 bases short, with 14 bases between. The CDR3 consists of 13 residues. Germline V lookup: CDR1 KGHDR, CDR2 SFDVKD. Written as DNA, the CDR3 is TGTGCCACCGCATCCGGGACTACCTATGGCTACACCTTC. Translation gives CATASGTTYGYTF.

The chain recombines TRBV5-1 with TRBJ2-5, with no clear D. The V gene's germline CDR1 is SGHRS and CDR2 YFSETQ. The germline V and J ends were trimmed by 0 bases and 3 bases, with 9 bases remaining between them. This CDR3 has 14 amino acids. CDR3 bases: TGCGCCAGCAGCTTGGAGGCTGGAGAAGAGACCCAGTACTTC. Residues: CASSLEAGEETQYF.

The table lists this clonotype with many counts. One end of the junction varies from germline; a read error may be responsible. The rearrangement links TRBV4-2 to TRBJ2-3; 12 nucleotides match TRBD2. In germline, CDR1 is LGHNA, CDR2 YNFKEQ. The CDR3 length is 15 residues. Here the CDR3 reads CASSQGLAGTDTQYF. The CDR3 DNA sequence: TGTGCCAGCAGTCAAGGACTAGCGGGGACAGATACGCAGTATTTT.

This clonotype was found a few times. CDR3 nucleotide sequence: TGTGCCACCAGTGACGCTGGAGGGGTCACCGGGGAGCTGTTTTTT. This sequence encodes CATSDAGGVTGELFF. This rearrangement joins TRBV24-1 to TRBJ2-2, with a weak D call TRBD2 (6 bases). Per germline, CDR1 KGHDR and CDR2 SFDVKD. Trimming left V 4 bases short and J 4 bases short, with 12 bases between. This CDR3 contains 15 residues.

The rearrangement links TRBV5-1 to TRBJ2-1; tentatively, D is TRBD2 (6 bases). This CDR3 has 16 amino acids. From germline, CDR1 is SGHRS and CDR2 YFSETQ. V lost 1 base and J lost 6, with 17 bases in between. The CDR3 protein is CASSLPRGTRGNEQFF. CDR3 coding DNA: TGCGCCAGCAGCTTGCCCCGCGGGACCCGAGGCAATGAGCAGTTCTTC.

The V call is TRBV9, the J call TRBJ2-3; D is possibly TRBD1 (6 bases). There are 14 residues in the CDR3. Germline CDR1 is SGDLS and CDR2 is YYNGEE. The germline V and J ends were trimmed by 4 bases and 1 base, with 10 bases remaining between them. Here the CDR3 DNA reads TGTGCCAGCAGCCAGGGGCGTGGCACAGATACGCAGTATTTT. It translates to CASSQGRGTDTQYF.

This clonotype was observed at least ten times. This chain connects TRBV12-3 or TRBV12-4 to TRBJ1-1; D gene ambiguous. This CDR3 contains 14 residues. V was shortened by 3 bases and J by 4 bases, with 12 bases between the two germline ends. CDR3 amino acids: CASSLVRAATEAFF. The CDR3 DNA follows: TGTGCCAGCAGTTTGGTGAGGGCTGCCACTGAAGCTTTCTTT.

The chain uses TRBV11-2 and TRBJ1-2; D might be TRBD1 (5 bases). Between the trimmed V and J ends, which lost 4 bases and 7 bases, there was a span of 10 bases. Germline CDR1 and CDR2: SGHAT and FQNNGV. This CDR3 has 12 residues. The DNA for the CDR3 is TGTGCCAGCAGCTCGGAGGGGCTTGGCTACACCTTC. Translated, it gives CASSSEGLGYTF.

This sequence joins TRBV11-2 and TRBJ2-1, with a possible D match to TRBD2 (6 bases). Germline CDR1 reads SGHAT; CDR2 reads FQNNGV. This CDR3 has 14 amino acids. The ends were cut back, 8 bases at V and 6 bases at J, with 17 bases in the middle. CDR3 sequence: CASLTGTGTNEQFF. CDR3 sequence (DNA): TGTGCCAGCCTAACCGGGACTGGCACCAATGAGCAGTTCTTC. The whole variable domain, remainder taken from reference TRBV11-2 and TRBJ2-1, is EAGVAQSPRYKIIEKRQSVAFWCNPISGHATLYWYQQILGQGPKLLIQFQNNGVVDDSQLPKDRFSAERLKGVDSTLKIQPAKLEDSAVYLCASLTGTGTNEQFFGPGTRLTVL.

The rearrangement uses TRBV30 and TRBJ2-7; tentatively, D is TRBD2 (5 bases). There are 14 residues in the CDR3. V was clipped by 2 bases and J by 0 bases, with 11 bases between them. Germline-derived CDR1 and CDR2 are GTSNPN and SVGIG (reference sequence). CDR3 in DNA: TGTGCCTGGAGTCCATTCACTAGCTCCTACGAGCAGTACTTC. Translation gives CAWSPFTSSYEQYF.

V gene TRBV10-3 combines with J gene TRBJ1-3; weak D call: TRBD1 (6 bases). The CDR3 has 15 amino acids. Looked up from germline, CDR1 is ENHRY and CDR2 is SYGVKD. V lost 6 bases to trimming and J lost 0 bases, with 12 bases between them. The CDR3 is CAISKQGNSGNTIYF. The CDR3 DNA reads as TGTGCCATCAGCAAACAGGGAAACTCTGGAAACACCATATATTTT.

This clonotype was recorded many times. The V and J genes are TRBV12-3 or TRBV12-4 and TRBJ2-1, with 7 bases fitting TRBD1. The CDR3 is 15 residues long. J lost 2 bases, V lost 4 bases, and 5 bases had no gene match. The CDR3 spells CASSSKGQPYNEQFF. DNA of the CDR3: TGTGCCAGCAGTTCCAAGGGACAGCCCTACAATGAGCAGTTCTTC.

In this sample, this clonotype turned up a few times. This rearrangement joins TRBV9 to TRBJ1-2; possible D gene TRBD1, 6 bases. V lost 4 bases and J lost 6, with 16 bases in between. Germline V CDR1 and CDR2: SGDLS, YYNGEE. The CDR3 has 14 amino acids. The CDR3 is CASSFVAGEHGYTF. DNA for the CDR3: TGTGCCAGCAGCTTCGTCGCAGGGGAGCATGGCTACACCTTC.

This clonotype was detected a few times. V usage is TRBV6-5 and J usage is TRBJ1-1; the D gene is possibly TRBD1 (5 bases). CDR1 and CDR2 from the germline V gene are MNHEY and SVGAGI. V lost 7 bases to trimming and J lost 7 bases, with 13 bases between them. There are 12 residues in the CDR3. CDR3 sequence (DNA): TGTGCCAGCATGGAGGGGAAGGGTGAAGCTTTCTTT. Encoded protein: CASMEGKGEAFF.

This clonotype was picked up a small number of times. This chain connects TRBV20-1 to TRBJ2-3; D might be TRBD2 (7 bases). This CDR3 region has 14 residues. Germline values: CDR1 DFQATT, CDR2 SNEGSKA (reference sequence). Trimming left V 6 bases short and J 3 bases short, with 16 bases between. For the CDR3, the DNA is TGCAGTGCCCATGGGGGGAGGGGGACAGATACGCAGTATTTT. Translating gives CSAHGGRGTDTQYF.

The chain recombines TRBV25-1 with TRBJ1-6, with 8 bases that match TRBD1. Germline CDR1 reads MGHDK; CDR2 reads SYGVNS. The CDR3 extends over 14 amino acids. Trimming took 4 bases from V and 6 from J; bases not matched to a gene: 2. CDR3 DNA sequence: TGTGCCAGCAGTGGGACAGGGTTTAATTCACCCCTCCACTTT. Its translation: CASSGTGFNSPLHF.

This clonotype occurred once. CDR3 residues: CASSEAGTSLKIANTGELFF. DNA for the CDR3: TGTGCCAGCAGTGAAGCCGGGACTAGCTTGAAGATCGCGAACACCGGGGAGCTGTTTTTT. The rearrangement links TRBV6-1 to TRBJ2-2, with TRBD2 matching 9 bases. Per the germline V gene, CDR1 is MNHNS and CDR2 is SASEGT. The CDR3 covers 20 residues. V dropped 0 bases and J dropped 0; count of bases not matched to a gene: 11.